A single sample is the source of the 22 T cell receptor beta chains below, sequenced in a study of radiotherapy plus CTLA-4 blockade in lung cancer. The assay was immunoSEQ multiplex PCR, and TCRdb's table has in-frame clones only and misses some. The sample lists fewer than 150,000 clones; 78% were seen once. The sequences come from peripheral blood, collected from a patient treated with radiotherapy plus ipilimumab. Every receptor here comes from a human donor with non-small cell lung cancer who had a partial response to radiotherapy plus ipilimumab.

The rearrangement links TRBV9 to TRBJ1-1; D perhaps matches TRBD1 (5 bases). Germline CDR1 and CDR2: SGDLS and YYNGEE. V lost 0 bases, J lost 3 bases, and 12 bases lay in between. The CDR3 length is 15 residues. The CDR3 loop is CASSVEGGADTEAFF. In DNA, the CDR3 is TGTGCCAGCAGCGTAGAGGGAGGGGCGGACACTGAAGCTTTCTTT.

The genes are TRBV28 and TRBJ1-1; D is unresolved. Between the trimmed V and J ends, which lost 6 bases and 2 bases, there was a span of 16 bases. Germline V gene lookup returns CDR1 MDHEN and CDR2 SYDVKM. CDR3 length equals 15 residues. The DNA of the CDR3 is TGTGCCAGCAGCAGACTCCTCAGCGGTAACACTGAAGCTTTCTTT. It yields the protein CASSRLLSGNTEAFF.

The chain employs TRBV29-1 and TRBJ2-3, with TRBD2 matching over 15 bases. This CDR3 is 16 amino acids long. V lost 2 bases to trimming and J lost 6 bases; unmatched junction nucleotides: 6. Germline V CDR1 and CDR2: SQVTM, ANQGSEA. The CDR3 loop reads CSVEPRTSGRGDTQYF. CDR3 DNA sequence: TGCAGCGTTGAACCTCGGACTAGCGGGAGGGGGGATACGCAGTATTTT.

The gene calls are TRBV28 and TRBJ2-7, with 7 positions matching TRBD1. Germline CDR1 is MDHEN and CDR2 is SYDVKM. The CDR3 sequence is 13 residues long. The V and J ends lost 7 bases and 5 bases, in that order; junction bases with no gene match: 8. The CDR3 DNA is TGTGCCAGCACCAGGGGGAGTGATCACGAGCAGTACGTC. This translates into CASTRGSDHEQYV.

The chain employs TRBV18 and TRBJ2-6; tentative D call: TRBD2 (5 bases). The ends were cut back, 3 bases at V and 2 bases at J, with 8 bases in the middle. This CDR3 has 15 amino acids. CDR1 is KGHSH, CDR2 LQKENI, per germline. CDR3 region: CASSPEGAGANVLTF. The CDR3, as DNA: TGTGCCAGCTCACCTGAGGGTGCTGGGGCCAACGTCCTGACTTTC.

V is TRBV2 and J is TRBJ2-1; no firm D call. This CDR3 is built from 16 residues. Germline loops: CDR1 SNHLY, CDR2 FYNNEI. V shed 6 bases and J shed 0 bases, with 15 bases lying between them. This CDR3 is CASSPPDIFSYNEQFF. CDR3 coding DNA: TGTGCCAGCAGCCCTCCTGACATTTTCTCCTACAATGAGCAGTTCTTC.

This clone appeared a few times. V gene TRBV28 combines with J gene TRBJ1-5; tentative D call: TRBD1 (6 bases). Per the germline V gene, CDR1 is MDHEN and CDR2 is SYDVKM. The CDR3 is 17 amino acids. The V gene lost 6 bases and the J gene lost 4 bases, with 22 bases spanning the gap. CDR3 nucleotide sequence: TGTGCCAGCAGCAACCCAGGGGCCCAACCCAAGAATCAGCCCCAGCATTTT. Residues: CASSNPGAQPKNQPQHF.

The rearrangement joins TRBV18 to TRBJ1-2; no clear D. Germline V gene lookup returns CDR1 KGHSH and CDR2 LQKENI. The ends were cut back, 2 bases at V and 7 bases at J, with 14 bases in the middle. CDR3 length equals 14 residues. The CDR3 sequence is CASSPISGESGYTF. DNA of the CDR3: TGTGCCAGCTCACCAATATCCGGAGAGAGTGGCTACACCTTC. The full variable domain, completed using reference TRBV18 and TRBJ1-2, is NAGVMQNPRHLVRRRGQEARLRCSPMKGHSHVYWYRQLPEEGLKFMVYLQKENIIDESGMPKERFSAEFPKEGPSILRIQQVVRGDSAAYFCASSPISGESGYTFGSGTRLTVV.

The CDR3: CATRQDLSSGNTIYF. CDR3 in DNA: TGTGCCACCAGGCAGGACTTAAGCTCTGGAAACACCATATATTTT. The chain employs TRBV15 and TRBJ1-3, with D hard to call. Trimming removed 6 bases from V and 0 bases from J, with 12 bases in between. CDR1 LNHNV and CDR2 YYDKDF come from the germline V gene (reference sequence). The CDR3 totals 15 residues. The full variable domain, with the rest looked up from reference TRBV15 and TRBJ1-3, is DAMVIQNPRYQVTQFGKPVTLSCSQTLNHNVMYWYQQKSSQAPKLLFHYYDKDFNNEADTPDNFQSRRPNTSFCFLDIRSPGLGDTAMYLCATRQDLSSGNTIYFGEGSWLTVV.

The chain links TRBV2 to TRBJ2-4; perhaps TRBD1 as D (6 bases). The CDR3 is 15 amino acids. Trimming removed 7 bases at V and 2 bases at J, with 15 bases between. The germline V gene has CDR1 SNHLY and CDR2 FYNNEI. The CDR3 DNA reads as TGTGCCAGCACCGTCTTGCAGGGGCCCAAAAACATTCAGTACTTC. This codes for CASTVLQGPKNIQYF.

The gene calls are TRBV7-9 and TRBJ1-5, with 7 bases fitting TRBD1. Per the germline V gene, CDR1 is SEHNR and CDR2 is FQNEAQ (reference sequence). The CDR3 has 16 residues. V dropped 1 base and J dropped 4; count of bases not matched to a gene: 7. The CDR3 sequence is CASSLDRGQLNQPQHF. CDR3 nucleotides: TGTGCCAGCAGCTTAGACAGGGGACAGTTAAATCAGCCCCAGCATTTT.

The chain combines TRBV30 with TRBJ2-2; D perhaps matches TRBD1 (5 bases). Per the germline V gene, CDR1 is GTSNPN and CDR2 is SVGIG (reference sequence). The V end was cut by 4 bases, the J end by 2 bases, with 11 bases between. CDR3 length: 14 amino acids. The CDR3 region is CAWKVDSNTGELFF. The CDR3 DNA follows: TGTGCCTGGAAGGTAGACAGCAACACCGGGGAGCTGTTTTTT.

J is TRBJ2-7 and V is TRBV28, with D maybe TRBD2 (6 bases). Looked up from germline, CDR1 is MDHEN and CDR2 is SYDVKM. This CDR3 has 13 residues. Trimming shortened V by 4 bases and J by 4 bases, and 11 bases separated the two germline ends. The DNA for the CDR3 is TGTGCCAGCAGTTCCGGAGGGGAGTACGAGCAGTACTTC. This translates into CASSSGGEYEQYF.

This clone occurred once. The identical CDR3 is also encoded by other nucleotide sequences in the sample. The chain uses TRBV7-2 and TRBJ1-1; no clear D gene. CDR3 length equals 15 residues. Trimming removed 1 base at V and 1 base at J, with 10 bases between. Germline-derived CDR1 and CDR2 are SGHTA and FQGNSA. Here the CDR3 reads CASSLVSGGNTEAFF. CDR3 nucleotide sequence: TGTGCCAGCAGCTTAGTTTCAGGAGGGAACACTGAAGCTTTCTTT.

J is TRBJ1-5 and V is TRBV5-7; D not resolved. TRBV5-7 is treated as an ORF (open reading frame) with a function not yet certain. Trimming left V 0 bases short and J 8 bases short, with 6 bases between. The CDR3 sequence is 12 residues long. The CDR3 bases are TGTGCCAGCAGCTTGGGCGGTGAGCCCCAGCATTTT. It translates to CASSLGGEPQHF.

CDR3: CASSLGQGGSETQYF. As DNA, the CDR3 is TGTGCCAGCAGCCTGGGACAGGGGGGGTCAGAGACCCAGTACTTC. V is TRBV4-2 and J is TRBJ2-5; 11 bases match TRBD1. This CDR3 contains 15 residues. Per the germline V gene, CDR1 is LGHNA and CDR2 is YNFKEQ. The ends lost 4 bases at V and 4 bases at J; junction bases unmatched: 5.

The CDR3 here is CASRRQANQPQHF. The CDR3 coding sequence is TGTGCCAGCAGACGACAGGCCAATCAGCCCCAGCATTTT. The chain combines TRBV6-5 with TRBJ1-5; possibly TRBD1 for D (6 bases). This CDR3 region has 13 residues. Trimming stripped 6 bases from V and 3 bases from J, with 9 bases between. Per germline, CDR1 MNHEY and CDR2 SVGAGI.

This chain uses TRBV5-1 with TRBJ2-5; the D is unclear. This CDR3 spans 12 amino acids. The V end lost 2 bases, the J end lost 3 bases, and 5 bases lay between the germline ends. Germline CDR1 and CDR2: SGHRS and YFSETQ. The DNA for the CDR3 is TGCGCCAGCAGCTTCCCCGAAGAGACCCAGTACTTC. Its translation: CASSFPEETQYF.

The chain recombines TRBV2 with TRBJ2-5; perhaps TRBD1 as D (6 bases). The CDR3 is made up of 15 amino acids. The ends were cut back, 5 bases at V and 5 bases at J, with 18 bases in the middle. CDR1 and CDR2 (germline): SNHLY, FYNNEI. The CDR3 is CASSKGNQGLETQYF. The CDR3 coding sequence is TGTGCCAGCAGTAAAGGAAATCAGGGGTTGGAGACCCAGTACTTC.

The V and J genes are TRBV27 and TRBJ2-2; 13 bases agree with TRBD2. Germline V gene lookup returns CDR1 MNHEY and CDR2 SMNVEV (reference sequence). V was clipped by 1 base and J by 4 bases; unmatched bases: 15. This CDR3 has 21 residues. The CDR3 nucleotides are TGTGCCAGCAGTTTATACGGACTAGCGGGAGCCTATACGAGGAGCACCGGGGAGCTGTTTTTT. It specifies CASSLYGLAGAYTRSTGELFF.

The chain uses TRBV9 and TRBJ2-2, with 8 bases that match TRBD1. CDR1 is SGDLS, CDR2 YYNGEE, per germline. The J segment lost 4 bases and the V segment lost 4 bases, leaving 18 bases of the junction unmatched. CDR3 length equals 19 residues. This CDR3 is CASSRGLSDRDLRTGELFF. The CDR3 coding sequence is TGTGCCAGCAGCCGTGGACTTTCGGACAGGGATTTACGCACCGGGGAGCTGTTTTTT.

This chain links TRBV5-4 with TRBJ2-1; D gene ambiguous. Trimming stripped 0 bases from V and 6 bases from J, with 7 bases between. This CDR3 comprises 13 residues. Germline-derived CDR1 and CDR2 are SGHNT and YYREEE (reference sequence). The CDR3 nucleotides are TGTGCCAGCAGCTTGGAGTCTACCAATGAGCAGTTCTTC. Protein product: CASSLESTNEQFF.